This T cell receptor (beta chain) appears in the sequencing data of a study of blood T cell repertoires in COVID-19. This clone was seen just once. Authors' processing steps: Estimation of nucleated cell counts relied on the amplification of reference gene primers. Some clones are missing from TCRdb's copy, which holds only in-frame ones; the method was immunoSEQ multiplex PCR. Clone size and V and J calls were adopted from that table, with D and trimming inferred from the DNA. The sample shows some 170,000 clones, about three quarters of them seen only once. The receptor was derived from a man aged 70-80 years with acute or convalescent COVID-19. The sample comprised peripheral blood.

The CDR3 DNA sequence: TGCGCCAGCAGCCCCCCTAGTAGCCAAAACATTCAGTACTTC. This gives the protein CASSPPSSQNIQYF. The chain is built from TRBV4-1 and TRBJ2-4; D gene unclear. CDR3 length: 14 amino acids. The V end lost 4 bases, the J end lost 5 bases, and 12 bases lay between the germline ends. Germline CDR1 reads MGHRA; CDR2 reads YSYEKL.